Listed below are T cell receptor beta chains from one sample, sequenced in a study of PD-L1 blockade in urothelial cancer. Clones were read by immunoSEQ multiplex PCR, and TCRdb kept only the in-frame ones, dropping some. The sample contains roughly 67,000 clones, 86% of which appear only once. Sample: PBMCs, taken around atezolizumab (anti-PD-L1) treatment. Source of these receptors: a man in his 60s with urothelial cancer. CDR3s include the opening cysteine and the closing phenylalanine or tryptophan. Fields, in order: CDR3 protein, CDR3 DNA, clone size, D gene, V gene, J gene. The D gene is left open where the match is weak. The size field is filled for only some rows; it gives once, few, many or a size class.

CDR3aa: CASSLGPPGLAGGDLYEQYF
CDR3nt: TGTGCCAGCAGCTTGGGACCACCGGGACTAGCGGGGGGGGACCTCTACGAGCAGTACTTC
abundance: -
d_gene: TRBD2
v_gene: TRBV5-4
j_gene: TRBJ2-7

CDR3aa: CASSSGQGFYTEAFF
CDR3nt: TGTGCCAGCAGCTCCGGACAGGGGTTTTACACTGAAGCTTTCTTT
abundance: -
d_gene: TRBD1
v_gene: TRBV5-6
j_gene: TRBJ1-1

CDR3aa: CSVSGQGAYEQYF
CDR3nt: TGCAGCGTTTCGGGACAGGGGGCTTACGAGCAGTACTTC
abundance: once
d_gene: TRBD1
v_gene: TRBV29-1
j_gene: TRBJ2-7

CDR3aa: CASSPGGSSYNEQFF
CDR3nt: TGTGCCAGCAGCCCGGGGGGGAGCTCCTACAATGAGCAGTTCTTC
abundance: once
d_gene: TRBD2
v_gene: TRBV5-4
j_gene: TRBJ2-1

CDR3aa: CASSLGGTGYNEQFF
CDR3nt: TGTGCCAGCAGCTTAGGGGGGACAGGGTACAATGAGCAGTTCTTC
abundance: -
d_gene: TRBD1
v_gene: TRBV11-3
j_gene: TRBJ2-1

CDR3aa: CASSPRLAGIDNEQFF
CDR3nt: TGTGCCAGCAGCCCCCGACTAGCGGGGATCGACAATGAGCAGTTCTTC
abundance: -
d_gene: TRBD2
v_gene: TRBV5-6
j_gene: TRBJ2-1

CDR3aa: CASSPNTGGSTDTQYF
CDR3nt: TGTGCCAGCAGCCCCAACACGGGGGGCAGCACAGATACGCAGTATTTT
abundance: -
d_gene: -
v_gene: TRBV5-6
j_gene: TRBJ2-3

CDR3aa: CASSLGRTQETQYF
CDR3nt: TGTGCCAGCAGCTTAGGCCGGACTCAAGAGACCCAGTACTTC
abundance: -
d_gene: -
v_gene: TRBV7-3
j_gene: TRBJ2-5

CDR3aa: CASSRRQAAGDEQFF
CDR3nt: TGTGCCAGCAGCCGAAGACAGGCTGCCGGGGATGAGCAGTTCTTC
abundance: -
d_gene: -
v_gene: TRBV11-3
j_gene: TRBJ2-1

CDR3aa: CASSEARGGNQPQHF
CDR3nt: TGTGCCAGCAGTGAAGCGCGGGGTGGGAATCAGCCCCAGCATTTT
abundance: -
d_gene: -
v_gene: TRBV2
j_gene: TRBJ1-5

CDR3aa: CASSLAGIYNEQFF
CDR3nt: TGTGCCAGCAGCTTGGCCGGGATATACAATGAGCAGTTCTTC
abundance: -
d_gene: -
v_gene: TRBV5-4
j_gene: TRBJ2-1

CDR3aa: CATRGTVDNSPLHF
CDR3nt: TGTGCCACCAGAGGTACAGTAGATAATTCACCCCTCCACTTT
abundance: -
d_gene: -
v_gene: TRBV6-1
j_gene: TRBJ1-6

CDR3aa: CASSLVQRDTDTQYF
CDR3nt: TGCGCCAGCAGCTTGGTCCAGCGGGACACAGATACGCAGTATTTT
abundance: -
d_gene: TRBD2
v_gene: TRBV5-1
j_gene: TRBJ2-3

CDR3aa: CASSRQGGNQETQYF
CDR3nt: TGTGCCAGCAGCAGACAGGGGGGGAATCAAGAGACCCAGTACTTC
abundance: -
d_gene: TRBD1
v_gene: TRBV7-2
j_gene: TRBJ2-5

CDR3aa: CASSLDPGQPQHF
CDR3nt: TGTGCCAGCAGCTTAGATCCGGGACAGCCCCAGCATTTT
abundance: -
d_gene: -
v_gene: TRBV5-4
j_gene: TRBJ1-5

CDR3aa: CASRTGGSGNTIYF
CDR3nt: TGTGCCAGCAGAACAGGGGGTTCAGGAAACACCATATATTTT
abundance: once
d_gene: TRBD1
v_gene: TRBV6-5
j_gene: TRBJ1-3

CDR3aa: CATRRVGSGEQFF
CDR3nt: TGTGCCACCAGAAGAGTGGGTAGCGGGGAGCAGTTCTTC
abundance: -
d_gene: TRBD2
v_gene: TRBV15
j_gene: TRBJ2-1

CDR3aa: CASSLSGKAYTEAFF
CDR3nt: TGCGCCAGCAGCTTATCAGGGAAGGCGTACACTGAAGCTTTCTTT
abundance: -
d_gene: -
v_gene: TRBV5-1
j_gene: TRBJ1-1

CDR3aa: CASSSSGGARETQYF
CDR3nt: TGTGCCAGCAGCTCAAGCGGGGGGGCCCGGGAGACCCAGTACTTC
abundance: -
d_gene: TRBD2
v_gene: TRBV7-3
j_gene: TRBJ2-5

CDR3aa: CASSSQGPNTEAFF
CDR3nt: TGTGCCAGCAGCTCACAGGGGCCGAACACTGAAGCTTTCTTT
abundance: once
d_gene: TRBD1
v_gene: TRBV5-8
j_gene: TRBJ1-1

CDR3aa: CASSLSGESTEAFF
CDR3nt: TGTGCCAGCTCACTTTCCGGGGAGTCCACTGAAGCTTTCTTT
abundance: once
d_gene: -
v_gene: TRBV18
j_gene: TRBJ1-1

CDR3aa: CASIAGGRETQYF
CDR3nt: TGTGCCAGCATCGCGGGGGGCAGGGAGACCCAGTACTTC
abundance: few
d_gene: TRBD2
v_gene: TRBV2
j_gene: TRBJ2-5

CDR3aa: CASSPLAGRSYEQYF
CDR3nt: TGTGCCAGCAGCCCCCTAGCGGGGAGATCCTACGAGCAGTACTTC
abundance: once
d_gene: TRBD2
v_gene: TRBV27
j_gene: TRBJ2-7

CDR3aa: CASSLSLGAGGEKLFF
CDR3nt: TGTGCCAGCAGCCTATCCCTTGGGGCGGGAGGTGAAAAACTGTTTTTT
abundance: -
d_gene: -
v_gene: TRBV11-3
j_gene: TRBJ1-4

CDR3aa: CASSLVPPQQGVGETQYF
CDR3nt: TGTGCCAGCAGCTTAGTCCCGCCCCAACAGGGGGTAGGGGAGACCCAGTACTTC
abundance: -
d_gene: TRBD1
v_gene: TRBV7-9
j_gene: TRBJ2-5

CDR3aa: CASSRTVLTEAFF
CDR3nt: TGTGCCAGCAGCCGGACAGTCCTCACTGAAGCTTTCTTT
abundance: -
d_gene: -
v_gene: TRBV6-4
j_gene: TRBJ1-1

CDR3aa: CASSITGGSGVYGYTF
CDR3nt: TGTGCCAGTAGTATAACAGGGGGAAGCGGCGTCTATGGCTACACCTTC
abundance: -
d_gene: TRBD1
v_gene: TRBV19
j_gene: TRBJ1-2

CDR3aa: CASSTSGGYEQYF
CDR3nt: TGTGCCAGTAGTACATCAGGTGGATACGAGCAGTACTTC
abundance: -
d_gene: -
v_gene: TRBV19
j_gene: TRBJ2-7

CDR3aa: CASSIIGDRQPQHF
CDR3nt: TGTGCCAGTAGTATTATCGGGGATCGTCAGCCCCAGCATTTT
abundance: -
d_gene: -
v_gene: TRBV19
j_gene: TRBJ1-5

CDR3aa: CASREVYDRGELFF
CDR3nt: TGTGCCAGTAGGGAAGTGTACGATCGTGGAGAACTGTTTTTT
abundance: -
d_gene: -
v_gene: TRBV19
j_gene: TRBJ1-4

CDR3aa: CASSLAQGAGGYTF
CDR3nt: TGTGCCAGCAGCTTGGCCCAGGGGGCAGGTGGCTACACCTTC
abundance: -
d_gene: TRBD1
v_gene: TRBV5-5
j_gene: TRBJ1-2

CDR3aa: CASSSRDRASSGANVLTF
CDR3nt: TGTGCCAGCAGCTCCCGGGACAGGGCTAGCTCTGGGGCCAACGTCCTGACTTTC
abundance: -
d_gene: -
v_gene: TRBV21-1
j_gene: TRBJ2-6

CDR3aa: CASSGQGGKLFF
CDR3nt: TGTGCCAGCAGTGGGCAGGGAGGAAAACTGTTTTTT
abundance: once
d_gene: -
v_gene: TRBV6-1
j_gene: TRBJ1-4

CDR3aa: CASSGNPDSYEQYF
CDR3nt: TGTGCCAGCAGCGGGAATCCGGACAGCTACGAGCAGTACTTC
abundance: -
d_gene: -
v_gene: TRBV5-4
j_gene: TRBJ2-7

CDR3aa: CASSSRVEQFF
CDR3nt: TGTGCCAGCAGCTCCCGGGTTGAGCAGTTCTTC
abundance: -
d_gene: -
v_gene: TRBV7-9
j_gene: TRBJ2-1

CDR3aa: CASSPSMGGQRNSPLHF
CDR3nt: TGTGCCAGCTCACCCTCAATGGGGGGACAGCGTAATTCACCCCTCCACTTT
abundance: -
d_gene: TRBD1
v_gene: TRBV18
j_gene: TRBJ1-6

CDR3aa: CASSNTENEKLFF
CDR3nt: TGTGCCAGTAGCAATACAGAGAATGAAAAACTGTTTTTT
abundance: few
d_gene: -
v_gene: TRBV19
j_gene: TRBJ1-4

CDR3aa: CASSLAGGTSYEQYF
CDR3nt: TGTGCCAGCAGCTTGGCGGGGGGAACATCCTACGAGCAGTACTTC
abundance: -
d_gene: TRBD2
v_gene: TRBV7-3
j_gene: TRBJ2-7

CDR3aa: CASSPRPPGLAEKRGETQYF
CDR3nt: TGTGCCAGTAGTCCCCGCCCACCGGGACTAGCGGAAAAGAGGGGAGAGACCCAGTACTTC
abundance: -
d_gene: TRBD2
v_gene: TRBV19
j_gene: TRBJ2-5

CDR3aa: CASSTTGGFTEAFF
CDR3nt: TGTGCCAGTAGCACCACAGGGGGGTTCACTGAAGCTTTCTTT
abundance: -
d_gene: TRBD1
v_gene: TRBV19
j_gene: TRBJ1-1

CDR3aa: CASSPLGTGSYNEQFF
CDR3nt: TGTGCCAGTAGTCCACTCGGGACAGGCTCCTACAATGAGCAGTTCTTC
abundance: -
d_gene: TRBD1
v_gene: TRBV19
j_gene: TRBJ2-1

CDR3aa: CAIRRTSGGEHTDTQYF
CDR3nt: TGTGCCATCAGGAGGACTAGCGGGGGGGAACACACAGATACGCAGTATTTT
abundance: -
d_gene: TRBD2
v_gene: TRBV10-3
j_gene: TRBJ2-3

CDR3aa: CASSTGDRAGGQPQHF
CDR3nt: TGTGCCAGCAGTACCGGGGACAGGGCGGGGGGACAGCCCCAGCATTTT
abundance: -
d_gene: TRBD1
v_gene: TRBV2
j_gene: TRBJ1-5

CDR3aa: CASSRDSMNTEAFF
CDR3nt: TGTGCCAGCAGCCGGGACAGCATGAACACTGAAGCTTTCTTT
abundance: once
d_gene: TRBD1
v_gene: TRBV7-2
j_gene: TRBJ1-1

CDR3aa: CASSPLMGATYEQYF
CDR3nt: TGTGCCAGCAGCCCCCTCATGGGGGCAACCTACGAGCAGTACTTC
abundance: -
d_gene: -
v_gene: TRBV5-5
j_gene: TRBJ2-7

CDR3aa: CASSSLGTGLPYEQYF
CDR3nt: TGTGCCAGCAGTAGTTTAGGGACAGGGCTCCCCTACGAGCAGTACTTC
abundance: -
d_gene: TRBD1
v_gene: TRBV27
j_gene: TRBJ2-7

CDR3aa: CASKPLGRGGWETQYF
CDR3nt: TGTGCCAGCAAACCCCTCGGGCGGGGGGGCTGGGAGACCCAGTACTTC
abundance: -
d_gene: TRBD2
v_gene: TRBV11-2
j_gene: TRBJ2-5

CDR3aa: CASSLGGTQNQPQHF
CDR3nt: TGTGCCAGCAGCTTAGGGGGGACTCAAAATCAGCCCCAGCATTTT
abundance: -
d_gene: -
v_gene: TRBV7-2
j_gene: TRBJ1-5

CDR3aa: CASRSKPGLAVETQYF
CDR3nt: TGTGCCAGCAGATCAAAACCGGGACTAGCTGTGGAGACCCAGTACTTC
abundance: few
d_gene: TRBD2
v_gene: TRBV7-9
j_gene: TRBJ2-5

CDR3aa: CASSGNRDLSWGYTF
CDR3nt: TGTGCCAGCAGCGGGAACAGGGACCTGAGCTGGGGCTACACCTTC
abundance: -
d_gene: -
v_gene: TRBV5-6
j_gene: TRBJ1-2

CDR3aa: CASRVDRLFYGYTF
CDR3nt: TGTGCCAGCAGGGTAGACAGGCTCTTCTATGGCTACACCTTC
abundance: once
d_gene: -
v_gene: TRBV6-5
j_gene: TRBJ1-2